The subject of this entry is one T cell receptor beta chain. The data are from a study of T cell repertoires in cytomegalovirus infection. About the study: Both CMV infection and a matching HLA type were indicated by public TCR beta signatures.

The CDR3 loop spans 14 amino acids. V gave up 2 bases and J gave up 7 bases, with 15 bases separating them. Per the germline V gene, CDR1 is SEHNR and CDR2 is FQNEAQ (reference sequence). TCRdb reprocessed the reads with MiXCR, giving one entry per CDR3 protein. The sample comprises 200,000 to 250,000 distinct CDR3 sequences, 20% to 25% of which are singletons, and 15% to 20% rests with the top ten. This sequence was found in a human donor in good health (CMV status not recorded). Some clones in this sample may be carry-over from other donors' samples. The V and J genes are TRBV7-9 and TRBJ2-7; perhaps TRBD1 as D (6 bases). Sample: CD8+ T cells from PBMCs. For the CDR3, the DNA is TGTGCCAGCAGCTTATCCGGGACACCCTGGGAGCAGTACTTC. Amino acid sequence: CASSLSGTPWEQYF.